What follows describes a single T cell receptor (beta chain). The target antigen is unknown. CDR1 is PRHDT, CDR2 FYEKMQ, per germline (reference sequence). This CDR3 is 14 amino acids long. J was trimmed by 7 bases and V by 6 bases; bases with no gene match: 7. This record comes from a study of cytomegalovirus exposure and HLA in healthy donors. Notes on the study in general: Other equally common chains were less clonally expanded than HLA-associated TCR beta chains, a later analysis showed. Researchers reported in a later analysis that a missense DCLRE1C variant was tied to TCR beta V- and J-gene trimming.

It was with 60 Vbeta and 13 Jbeta primers that the PCR ran. Original analysis: Later reanalysis found 80 million or so unique TCR beta chains, around 11 million of them shared. Assay: immunoSEQ multiplex PCR; the TCRdb copy retains only in-frame clones and omits some. That table furnishes V, J and clone size, whereas the DNA furnished D and trimming. The data show about 130,000 clones, approximately 80% seen once. V is TRBV13 and J is TRBJ2-7, with 12 bases matching TRBD2. The sample comprised PBMCs. This receptor was obtained from a female donor in good health and CMV-seronegative. The CDR3 DNA sequence: TGTGCCAGCAGGGGACTAGCGGGCCGGAAGGAGCAGTACTTC. This gives the protein CASRGLAGRKEQYF.